This T cell receptor (beta chain) was sequenced during a study of blood T cell repertoires in COVID-19. On the study more broadly: PBMCs, B-cell-depleted T cells, or T cells provided the cDNA or gDNA that made up the material.

This CDR3 spans 17 amino acids. Germline V gene data show CDR1 as KGHSH and CDR2 as LQKENI. The germline V and J ends were trimmed by 6 bases and 4 bases, with 24 bases remaining between them. TCRdb keeps only in-frame clones here, not all; method: immunoSEQ multiplex PCR. The sample shows some 220,000 clones, less than 90% of them seen only once. V gene TRBV18 combines with J gene TRBJ1-2, with D possibly TRBD1 on 6 matching bases. The receptor was derived from a woman aged 55-69 years who had recovered from COVID-19. Material: peripheral blood. The CDR3 nucleotides read TGTGCCAGCTCCGTTTTTCCAGGGGCTGGAAATTTCTATGGCTACACCTTC. Amino acid sequence: CASSVFPGAGNFYGYTF.